These 20 T cell receptor beta chains were all obtained from the same sample, sequenced in a study of long-term antiretroviral therapy in people with HIV. Runs used v3.0 of the immunoSEQ assay and were done at survey level. Sequencing was performed with immunoSEQ multiplex PCR; in TCRdb, only in-frame clones are kept and a portion is missing. The sample contains about 24,000 clones, about four fifths of which appear only once. The sequencing used unsorted PBMCs, collected 0.4 years after starting antiretroviral therapy. The source is a man in his fifties with HIV.

V usage is TRBV9 and J usage is TRBJ1-3; D possibly corresponds to TRBD1 (6 bases). V lost 0 bases and J lost 0, with 10 bases in between. Germline V gene data show CDR1 as SGDLS and CDR2 as YYNGEE. The CDR3 spans 16 residues. The chain's CDR3 is CASSVEGTYSGNTIYF. CDR3 nucleotide sequence: TGTGCCAGCAGCGTAGAAGGGACATACTCTGGAAACACCATATATTTT.

The chain couples TRBV5-1 to TRBJ1-1; weak D call: TRBD1 (5 bases). This CDR3 region has 11 residues. Germline lookup yields CDR1 SGHRS and CDR2 YFSETQ. Trimming removed 4 bases at V and 10 bases at J, with 11 bases between. The CDR3 DNA is TGCGCCAGCAGCGGGGCGTTGGGAGCTTTCTTT. Translation: CASSGALGAFF.

The rearrangement joins TRBV28 to TRBJ2-2, with a tentative D call TRBD2 (6 bases). The length of the CDR3 is 13 residues. In germline, CDR1 is MDHEN, CDR2 SYDVKM. V shed 2 bases and J shed 7 bases, with 8 bases lying between them. The CDR3 DNA reads as TGTGCCAGCAGTTTAACGGGGGTCGGGGAGCTGTTTTTT. It specifies CASSLTGVGELFF.

This rearrangement joins TRBV7-2 to TRBJ2-3, with D hard to call. Germline CDR1 and CDR2: SGHTA and FQGNSA. The V and J ends lost 0 bases and 2 bases respectively, with 6 bases between them. The CDR3 consists of 14 residues. The CDR3 sequence is CASSLARPTDTQYF. In DNA, the CDR3 is TGTGCCAGCAGCTTAGCCAGACCCACAGATACGCAGTATTTT.

The chain uses TRBV4-3 and TRBJ1-3; D is uncertain. CDR3 size: 15 residues. The germline V gene encodes CDR1 LGHNA and CDR2 YSLEER. Between the trimmed V and J ends, which lost 0 bases and 0 bases, there was a span of 6 bases. The CDR3 is CASSQDSASGNTIYF. The CDR3 nucleotides read TGCGCCAGCAGCCAAGACAGCGCCTCTGGAAACACCATATATTTT.

The rearrangement uses TRBV28 and TRBJ2-7, with 8 bases aligning to TRBD1. The CDR3 totals 13 residues. J lost 9 bases, V lost 6 bases, and 10 bases had no gene match. Germline V lookup: CDR1 MDHEN, CDR2 SYDVKM. The CDR3 sequence is CASSQGQAYAQYF. The CDR3 nucleotides are TGTGCCAGCAGCCAGGGACAGGCATATGCGCAGTACTTC.

The chain employs TRBV2 and TRBJ2-1, with D perhaps TRBD2 (6 bases). The CDR3 loop spans 13 amino acids. CDR1 and CDR2 from the germline V gene are SNHLY and FYNNEI. Trimming cost V 7 bases and J 8 bases, with 15 bases left between them. The CDR3 protein is CASNHRERDEQFF. The CDR3 bases are TGTGCCAGCAATCACCGGGAGAGGGATGAGCAGTTCTTC.

The V call is TRBV18, the J call TRBJ2-7; D is perhaps TRBD1 or TRBD2 (5 bases each). Germline V gives CDR1 KGHSH, CDR2 LQKENI. V was shortened by 3 bases and J by 2 bases, with 11 bases between the two germline ends. The CDR3 is 14 residues long. CDR3 sequence (DNA): TGTGCCAGCTCACCGGCAGGGAGCGCCTACGAGCAGTACTTC. This gives the protein CASSPAGSAYEQYF.

V usage is TRBV7-9 and J usage is TRBJ1-6; D not certain. Per germline, CDR1 SEHNR and CDR2 FQNEAQ (reference sequence). This CDR3 is built from 12 residues. V was shortened by 1 base and J by 11 bases, with 6 bases between the two germline ends. As DNA, the CDR3 is TGTGCCAGCAGCTTAGGAGGACCACCCCTCCACTTT. Encoded protein: CASSLGGPPLHF.

The CDR3 region is CASSPLAGGSDTQYF. As DNA, the CDR3 is TGTGCCAGCAGCCCGCTAGCGGGGGGTTCAGATACGCAGTATTTT. The chain uses TRBV7-6 and TRBJ2-3, with 11 bases matching TRBD2. Trimming took 5 bases from V and 4 from J; bases not matched to a gene: 5. Germline CDR1 is SGHVS and CDR2 is FNYEAQ. CDR3 length: 15 residues.

V gene TRBV5-1 combines with J gene TRBJ1-2; 7 nucleotides line up with TRBD1. Germline lookup yields CDR1 SGHRS and CDR2 YFSETQ. Trimming cost V 0 bases and J 4 bases; bases outside gene matches: 6. The CDR3 has 15 residues. CDR3 protein: CASSLDGTAAYGYTF. CDR3 nucleotides: TGCGCCAGCAGCTTGGACGGGACAGCGGCCTATGGCTACACCTTC.

In this sample, this clone turned up once. The V and J genes are TRBV27 and TRBJ2-3; 9 positions match TRBD2. Trimming at V came to 7 bases and at J to 2 bases, leaving 19 bases not matched to a gene. Germline loops: CDR1 MNHEY, CDR2 SMNVEV (reference sequence). This CDR3 spans 19 amino acids. The CDR3 spells CASTLVGGGAFDITDTQYF. CDR3 bases: TGTGCCAGCACGTTGGTAGGCGGGGGGGCTTTCGACATCACAGATACGCAGTATTTT.

CDR3 sequence (DNA): TGCGCCAGCAGCCAAGAACGGGGGCGGGTTGAAAAACTGTTTTTT. Amino acid sequence: CASSQERGRVEKLFF. V usage is TRBV4-1 and J usage is TRBJ1-4; TRBD1 is a possible D gene (6 bases). Trimming removed 0 bases from V and 7 bases from J, with 12 bases in between. The CDR3 extends over 15 amino acids. Germline lookup yields CDR1 MGHRA and CDR2 YSYEKL.

The chain uses TRBV6-1 and TRBJ1-2; unclear D gene. Trimming cost V 6 bases and J 6 bases, with 17 bases left between them. CDR1 is MNHNS, CDR2 SASEGT, per germline. This CDR3 contains 14 residues. Here the CDR3 DNA reads TGTGCCAGCAGCCAGTCCGACCTCTACAATGGCTACACCTTC. Translating gives CASSQSDLYNGYTF.

This chain uses TRBV18 with TRBJ2-6, with 8 bases aligning to TRBD1. Germline-derived CDR1 and CDR2 are KGHSH and LQKENI. CDR3 size: 20 residues. The junction had 14 bases not matched to a gene; V was cut back by 3 bases and J by 1 base. Here the CDR3 reads CASSPYPSYRGESGANVLTF. CDR3 coding DNA: TGTGCCAGCTCACCCTACCCCTCCTACAGGGGGGAGTCTGGGGCCAACGTCCTGACTTTC.

Only a few counts were recorded for this clone. The chain uses TRBV2 and TRBJ1-5, with TRBD1 as a possible D gene (5 bases). CDR3 length: 14 amino acids. Germline CDR1 reads SNHLY; CDR2 reads FYNNEI. The V end was cut by 5 bases, the J end by 0 bases, with 8 bases between. CDR3 residues: CASSRQISNQPQHF. CDR3 nucleotide sequence: TGTGCCAGCAGTCGACAGATTAGCAATCAGCCCCAGCATTTT.

CDR3 loop: CASSPSQGAYEQYF. Here the CDR3 DNA reads TGTGCCAGCAGTCCCTCCCAAGGGGCCTACGAGCAGTACTTC. The chain links TRBV28 to TRBJ2-7; possibly TRBD1 for D (5 bases). V was cut by 5 bases and J by 2 bases, with 13 bases left in between. CDR1 is MDHEN and CDR2 is SYDVKM in the germline V gene. This CDR3 region has 14 residues. The whole variable domain, remainder taken from reference TRBV28 and TRBJ2-7, is DVKVTQSSRYLVKRTGEKVFLECVQDMDHENMFWYRQDPGLGLRLIYFSYDVKMKEKGDIPEGYSVSREKKERFSLILESASTNQTSMYLCASSPSQGAYEQYFGPGTRLTVT.

This rearrangement joins TRBV7-8 to TRBJ2-1, with 7 bases fitting TRBD1. The germline CDR1 and CDR2 sequences are SGHVS and FQNEAQ. Losses at the gene ends were 5 bases for V and 3 bases for J; bases not matched to a gene: 1. The CDR3 sequence is 13 residues long. CDR3 amino acids: CASSRDSYNEQFF. CDR3 DNA: TGTGCCAGCAGCAGGGACAGCTACAATGAGCAGTTCTTC.

The CDR3 sequence: CASSLAGRDRQTQYF. The CDR3 region has the DNA TGTGCCAGCAGCTTAGCGGGACGGGACCGTCAGACCCAGTACTTC. This chain links TRBV11-2 with TRBJ2-5; D might be TRBD1 or TRBD2, each matching 5 bases. V shed 1 base and J shed 6 bases, with 15 bases lying between them. The CDR3 sequence is 15 residues long. Germline V CDR1 and CDR2: SGHAT, FQNNGV.

This sequence joins TRBV27 and TRBJ2-2; D is perhaps TRBD1 (5 bases). V lost 2 bases and J lost 5, with 15 bases in between. The CDR3 runs 16 residues. Germline loops: CDR1 MNHEY, CDR2 SMNVEV (reference sequence). For the CDR3, the DNA is TGTGCCAGCAGTTTAAAGGGTACGGCAGGGACCGGGGAGCTGTTTTTT. It yields the protein CASSLKGTAGTGELFF.